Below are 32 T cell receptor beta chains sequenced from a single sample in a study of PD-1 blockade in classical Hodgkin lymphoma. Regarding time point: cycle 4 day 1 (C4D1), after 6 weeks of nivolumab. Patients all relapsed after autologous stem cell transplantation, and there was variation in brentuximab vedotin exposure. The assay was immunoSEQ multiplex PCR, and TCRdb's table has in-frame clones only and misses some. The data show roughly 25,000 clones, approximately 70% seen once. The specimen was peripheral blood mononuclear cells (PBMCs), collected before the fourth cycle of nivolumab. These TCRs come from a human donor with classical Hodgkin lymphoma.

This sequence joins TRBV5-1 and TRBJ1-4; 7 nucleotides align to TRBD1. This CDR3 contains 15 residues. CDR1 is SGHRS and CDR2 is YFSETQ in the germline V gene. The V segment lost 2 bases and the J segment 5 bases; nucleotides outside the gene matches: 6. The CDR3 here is CASSLRTGVNEKLFF. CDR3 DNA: TGCGCCAGCAGCTTAAGGACAGGCGTAAATGAAAAACTGTTTTTT.

CDR3 DNA sequence: TGTGCCAGCAGCTTACCAGGGGTTGGCAATTCACCCCTCCACTTT. Its protein product is CASSLPGVGNSPLHF. V and J are TRBV5-6 and TRBJ1-6; D perhaps matches TRBD1 (6 bases). CDR1 and CDR2 from the germline V gene are SGHDT and YYEEEE. Deletions cut 2 bases from V and 7 bases from J, with 13 bases between. This CDR3 has 15 residues.

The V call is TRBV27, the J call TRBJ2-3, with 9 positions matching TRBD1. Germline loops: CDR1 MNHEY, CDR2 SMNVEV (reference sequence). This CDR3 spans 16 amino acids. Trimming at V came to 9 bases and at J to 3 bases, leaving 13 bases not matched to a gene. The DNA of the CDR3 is TGTGCCAGGTCCCCCCGGGGACAGGGAATTACAGATACGCAGTATTTT. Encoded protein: CARSPRGQGITDTQYF.

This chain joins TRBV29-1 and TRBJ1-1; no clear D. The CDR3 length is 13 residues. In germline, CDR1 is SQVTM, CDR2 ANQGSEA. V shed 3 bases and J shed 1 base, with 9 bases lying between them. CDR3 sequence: CSVEVRKNTEAFF. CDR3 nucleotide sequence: TGCAGCGTTGAGGTGCGGAAGAACACTGAAGCTTTCTTT. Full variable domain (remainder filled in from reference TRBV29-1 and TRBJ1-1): SAVISQKPSRDICQRGTSLTIQCQVDSQVTMMFWYRQQPGQSLTLIATANQGSEATYESGFVIDKFPISRPNLTFSTLTVSNMSPEDSSIYLCSVEVRKNTEAFFGQGTRLTVV.

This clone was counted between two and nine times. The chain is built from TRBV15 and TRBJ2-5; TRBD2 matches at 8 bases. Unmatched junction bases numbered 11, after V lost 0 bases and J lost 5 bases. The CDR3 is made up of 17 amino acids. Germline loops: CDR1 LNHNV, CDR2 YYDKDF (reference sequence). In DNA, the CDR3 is TGTGCCACCAGCAGAGATGAGGCAGCGGGGGAGGGGGAGACCCAGTACTTC. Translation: CATSRDEAAGEGETQYF.

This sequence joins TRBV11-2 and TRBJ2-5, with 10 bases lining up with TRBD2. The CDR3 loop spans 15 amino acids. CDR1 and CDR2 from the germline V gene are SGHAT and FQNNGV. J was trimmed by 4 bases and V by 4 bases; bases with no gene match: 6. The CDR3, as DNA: TGTGCCAGCAGCTCATTAGCGGGGGGAGTAGAGACCCAGTACTTC. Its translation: CASSSLAGGVETQYF.

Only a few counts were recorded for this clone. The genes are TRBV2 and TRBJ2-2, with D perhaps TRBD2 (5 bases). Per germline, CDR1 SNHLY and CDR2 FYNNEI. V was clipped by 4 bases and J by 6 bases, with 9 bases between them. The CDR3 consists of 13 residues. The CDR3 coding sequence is TGTGCCAGCAGTGCATCCGGGGCCGGGGAGCTGTTTTTT. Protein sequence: CASSASGAGELFF. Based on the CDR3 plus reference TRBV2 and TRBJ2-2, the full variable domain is EPEVTQTPSHQVTQMGQEVILRCVPISNHLYFYWYRQILGQKVEFLVSFYNNEISEKSEIFDDQFSVERPDGSNFTLKIRSTKLEDSAMYFCASSASGAGELFFGEGSRLTVL.

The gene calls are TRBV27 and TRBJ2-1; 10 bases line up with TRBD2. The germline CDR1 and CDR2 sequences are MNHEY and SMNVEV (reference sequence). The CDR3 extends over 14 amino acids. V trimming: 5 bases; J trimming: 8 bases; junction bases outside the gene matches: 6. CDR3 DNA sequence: TGTGCCAGCAGTCCAGCGGGGGGGCCGGATGAGCAGTTCTTC. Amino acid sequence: CASSPAGGPDEQFF.

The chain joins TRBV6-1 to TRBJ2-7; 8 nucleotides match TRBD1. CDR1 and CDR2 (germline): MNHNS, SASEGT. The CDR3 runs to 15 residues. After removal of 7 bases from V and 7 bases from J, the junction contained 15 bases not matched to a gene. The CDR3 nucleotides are TGTGCCAGCACCCCCGGGACAGGTGGGTTGAGGGAGCAGTACGTC. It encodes CASTPGTGGLREQYV.

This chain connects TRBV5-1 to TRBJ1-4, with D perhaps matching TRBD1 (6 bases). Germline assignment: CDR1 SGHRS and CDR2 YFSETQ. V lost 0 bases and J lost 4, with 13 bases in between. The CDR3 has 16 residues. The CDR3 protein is CASSLEVADSNEKLFF. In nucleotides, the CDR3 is TGCGCCAGCAGCTTGGAAGTGGCGGACAGTAATGAAAAACTGTTTTTT.

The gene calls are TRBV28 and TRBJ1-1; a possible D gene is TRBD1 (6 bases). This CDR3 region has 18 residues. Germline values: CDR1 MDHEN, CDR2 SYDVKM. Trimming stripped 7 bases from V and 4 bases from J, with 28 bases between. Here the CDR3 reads CASTVPWGRGGASTEAFF. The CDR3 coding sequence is TGTGCCAGCACCGTCCCTTGGGGCAGGGGAGGAGCAAGCACTGAAGCTTTCTTT.

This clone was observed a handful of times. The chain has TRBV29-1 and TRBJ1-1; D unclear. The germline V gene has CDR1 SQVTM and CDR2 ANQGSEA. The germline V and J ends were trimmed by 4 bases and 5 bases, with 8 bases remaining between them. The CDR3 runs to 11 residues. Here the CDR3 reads CSVGVLTEAFF. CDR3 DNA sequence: TGCAGCGTTGGGGTGTTAACTGAAGCTTTCTTT.

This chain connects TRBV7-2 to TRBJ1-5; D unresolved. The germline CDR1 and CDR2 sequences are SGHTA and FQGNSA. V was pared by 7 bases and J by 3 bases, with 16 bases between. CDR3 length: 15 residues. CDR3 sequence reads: CASKLEAGPNQPQHF. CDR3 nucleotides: TGTGCCAGCAAACTCGAGGCAGGACCCAATCAGCCCCAGCATTTT.

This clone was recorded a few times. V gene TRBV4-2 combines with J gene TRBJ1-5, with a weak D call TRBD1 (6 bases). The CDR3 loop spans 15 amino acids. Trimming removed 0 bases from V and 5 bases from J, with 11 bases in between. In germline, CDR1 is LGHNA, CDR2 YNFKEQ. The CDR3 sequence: CASSQDPGEYQPQHF. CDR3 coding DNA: TGTGCCAGCAGCCAAGATCCAGGGGAATATCAGCCCCAGCATTTT.

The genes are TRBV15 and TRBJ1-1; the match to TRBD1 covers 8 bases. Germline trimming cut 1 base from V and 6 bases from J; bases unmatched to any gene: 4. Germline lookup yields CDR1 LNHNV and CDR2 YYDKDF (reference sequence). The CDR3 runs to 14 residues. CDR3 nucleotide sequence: TGTGCCACCAGCAGAGGACAGGGGTGGGCTGAAGCTTTCTTT. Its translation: CATSRGQGWAEAFF.

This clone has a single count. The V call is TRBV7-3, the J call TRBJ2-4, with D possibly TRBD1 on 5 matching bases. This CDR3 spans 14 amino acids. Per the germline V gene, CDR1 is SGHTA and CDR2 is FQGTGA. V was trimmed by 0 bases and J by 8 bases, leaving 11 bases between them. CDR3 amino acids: CASSLTGVRDIQYF. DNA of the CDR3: TGTGCCAGCAGCTTAACAGGGGTTCGGGACATTCAGTACTTC.

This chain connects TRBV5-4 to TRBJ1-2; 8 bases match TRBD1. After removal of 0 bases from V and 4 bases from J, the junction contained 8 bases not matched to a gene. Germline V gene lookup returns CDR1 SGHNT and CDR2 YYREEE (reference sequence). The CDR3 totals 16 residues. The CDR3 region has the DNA TGTGCCAGCAGCTTGGGGGGGGGACAGGTTTTCTATGGCTACACCTTC. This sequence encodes CASSLGGGQVFYGYTF. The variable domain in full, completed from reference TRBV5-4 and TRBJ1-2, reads ETGVTQSPTHLIKTRGQQVTLRCSSQSGHNTVSWYQQALGQGPQFIFQYYREEENGRGNFPPRFSGLQFPNYSSELNVNALELDDSALYLCASSLGGGQVFYGYTFGSGTRLTVV.

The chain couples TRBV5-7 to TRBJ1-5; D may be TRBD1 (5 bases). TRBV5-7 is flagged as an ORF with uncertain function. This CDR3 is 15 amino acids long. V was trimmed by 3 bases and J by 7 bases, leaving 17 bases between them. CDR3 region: CASSSETPGGQPQHF. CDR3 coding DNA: TGTGCCAGCAGCTCTGAGACGCCCGGGGGGCAGCCCCAGCATTTT.

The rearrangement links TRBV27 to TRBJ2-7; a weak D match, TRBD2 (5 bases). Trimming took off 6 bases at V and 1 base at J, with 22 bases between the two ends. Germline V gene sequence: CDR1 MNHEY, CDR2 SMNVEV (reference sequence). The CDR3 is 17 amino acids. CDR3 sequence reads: CASSLVPTPSGSYEQYF. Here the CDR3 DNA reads TGTGCCAGCAGCTTAGTTCCCACACCCTCGGGGTCCTACGAGCAGTACTTC.

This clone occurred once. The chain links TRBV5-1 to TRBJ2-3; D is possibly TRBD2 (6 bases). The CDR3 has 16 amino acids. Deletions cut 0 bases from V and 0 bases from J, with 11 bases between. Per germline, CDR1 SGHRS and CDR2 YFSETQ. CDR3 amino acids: CASSLVSGSSTDTQYF. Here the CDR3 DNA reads TGCGCCAGCAGCTTGGTAAGCGGGTCTAGCACAGATACGCAGTATTTT. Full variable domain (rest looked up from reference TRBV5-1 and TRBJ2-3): KAGVTQTPRYLIKTRGQQVTLSCSPISGHRSVSWYQQTPGQGLQFLFEYFSETQRNKGNFPGRFSGRQFSNSRSEMNVSTLELGDSALYLCASSLVSGSSTDTQYFGPGTRLTVL.

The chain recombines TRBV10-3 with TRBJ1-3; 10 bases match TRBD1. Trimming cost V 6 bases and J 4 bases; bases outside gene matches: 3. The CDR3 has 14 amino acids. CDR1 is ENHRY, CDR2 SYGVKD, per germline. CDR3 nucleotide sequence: TGTGCCATCAGCCAGACAGGGGGCGGAAACACCATATATTTT. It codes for CAISQTGGGNTIYF.

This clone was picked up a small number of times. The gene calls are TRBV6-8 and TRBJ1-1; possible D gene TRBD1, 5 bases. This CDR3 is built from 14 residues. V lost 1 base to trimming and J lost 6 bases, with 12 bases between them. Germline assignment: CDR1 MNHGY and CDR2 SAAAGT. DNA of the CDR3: TGTGCCAGCAGTTACTGGGGGGAAAAAGCTGAAGCTTTCTTT. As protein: CASSYWGEKAEAFF.

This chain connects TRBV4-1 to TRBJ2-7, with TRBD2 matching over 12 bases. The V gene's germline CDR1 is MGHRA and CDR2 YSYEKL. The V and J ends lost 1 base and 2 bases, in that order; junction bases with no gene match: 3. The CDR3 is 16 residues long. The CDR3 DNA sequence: TGCGCCAGCAGCCAAGGGAGACTAGCGGGGGCCTACGAGCAGTACTTC. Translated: CASSQGRLAGAYEQYF.

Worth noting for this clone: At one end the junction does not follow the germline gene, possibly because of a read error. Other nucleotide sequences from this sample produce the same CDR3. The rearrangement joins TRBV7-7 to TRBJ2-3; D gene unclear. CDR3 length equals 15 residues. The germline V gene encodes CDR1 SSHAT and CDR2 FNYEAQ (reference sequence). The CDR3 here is CASSPGEASTDTQYF. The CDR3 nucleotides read TGTGCTAGCAGCCCCGGTGAGGCGTCCACAGATACGCAGTATTTT.

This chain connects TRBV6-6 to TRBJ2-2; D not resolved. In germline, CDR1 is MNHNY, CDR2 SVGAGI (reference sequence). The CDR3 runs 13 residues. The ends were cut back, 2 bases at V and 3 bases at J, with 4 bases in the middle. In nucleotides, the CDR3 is TGTGCCAGCAGTTACGAGTACACCGGGGAGCTGTTTTTT. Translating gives CASSYEYTGELFF.

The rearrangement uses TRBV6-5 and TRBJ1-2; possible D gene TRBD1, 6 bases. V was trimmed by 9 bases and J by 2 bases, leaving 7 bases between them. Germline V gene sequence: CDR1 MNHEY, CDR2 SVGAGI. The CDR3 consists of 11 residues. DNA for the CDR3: TGTGCCAGTACAGGGAACTATGGCTACACCTTC. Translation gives CASTGNYGYTF.

CDR3 sequence (DNA): TGTGCCAGCAGTTTAGGAGGGTATGATTCACCCCTCCACTTT. As protein: CASSLGGYDSPLHF. The chain recombines TRBV27 with TRBJ1-6; D call uncertain. This CDR3 has 14 residues. V was clipped by 2 bases and J by 8 bases, with 10 bases between them. Germline V CDR1 and CDR2: MNHEY, SMNVEV (reference sequence).

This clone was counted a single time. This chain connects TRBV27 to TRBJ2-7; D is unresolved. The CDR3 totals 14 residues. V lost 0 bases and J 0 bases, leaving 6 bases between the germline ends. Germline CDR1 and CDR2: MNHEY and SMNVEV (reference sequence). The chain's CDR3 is CASSLSGYSYEQYF. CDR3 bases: TGTGCCAGCAGTTTATCGGGCTACTCCTACGAGCAGTACTTC.

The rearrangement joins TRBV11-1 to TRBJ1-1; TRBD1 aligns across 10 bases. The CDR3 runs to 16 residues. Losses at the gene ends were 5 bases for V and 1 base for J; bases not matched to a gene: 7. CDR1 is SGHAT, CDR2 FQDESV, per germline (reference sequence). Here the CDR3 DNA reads TGTGCCAGCAGCATCGGGACAGGGGCTCAGAACACTGAAGCTTTCTTT. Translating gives CASSIGTGAQNTEAFF.

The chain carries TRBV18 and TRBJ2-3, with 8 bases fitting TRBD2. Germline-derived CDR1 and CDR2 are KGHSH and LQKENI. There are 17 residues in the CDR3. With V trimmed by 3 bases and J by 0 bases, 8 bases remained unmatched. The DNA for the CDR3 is TGTGCCAGCTCACCTACCACTAGCGGCCTAAGCACAGATACGCAGTATTTT. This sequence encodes CASSPTTSGLSTDTQYF.

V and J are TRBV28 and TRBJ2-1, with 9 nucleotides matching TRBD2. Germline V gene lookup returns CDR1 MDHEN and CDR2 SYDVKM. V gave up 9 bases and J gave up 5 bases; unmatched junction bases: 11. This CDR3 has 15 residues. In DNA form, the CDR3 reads TGTGCCAGTCTTGTGCGGGGGGGGCGCAACAATGAGCAGTTCTTC. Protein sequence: CASLVRGGRNNEQFF.

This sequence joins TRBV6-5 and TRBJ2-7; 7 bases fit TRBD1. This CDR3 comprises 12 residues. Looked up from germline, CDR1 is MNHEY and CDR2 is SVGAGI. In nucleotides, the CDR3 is TGTGCTACCAGGGGGAGCTCCTACGAGCAGTACGTC. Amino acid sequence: CATRGSSYEQYV.